This T cell receptor beta chain was documented in a study of T cell repertoires in cytomegalovirus infection. The wider study: A matching HLA type, together with CMV infection, was signaled by public TCR beta signatures.

Germline assignment: CDR1 SGHNT and CDR2 YYREEE (reference sequence). The V gene lost 0 bases and the J gene lost 0 bases, with 7 bases spanning the gap. The CDR3 extends over 15 amino acids. One entry per CDR3 protein results from TCRdb running MiXCR on the reads. Here the sample spans 100,000 to 150,000 distinct CDR3 sequences, around 25% being singletons. This clonotype was seen more than once but under ten times. As yet, its antigen is unknown. Study-level results: CMV carriers with the relevant HLA were identified by cumulative public TCR beta family frequency. HLA-C-restricted, CMV-specific TCR beta clonotypes were dominant ex vivo.

V gene TRBV5-4 combines with J gene TRBJ2-1; D gene uncertain. The source material was PBMCs, sequenced either directly or after in vitro stimulation (not recorded which). This clonotype was sampled from a human donor in good health (CMV status not recorded). Some clones in this sample may be carry-over from other donors' samples. The CDR3 spells CASSLAWRSYNEQFF. CDR3 nucleotides: TGTGCCAGCAGCTTGGCCTGGCGCTCCTACAATGAGCAGTTCTTC.